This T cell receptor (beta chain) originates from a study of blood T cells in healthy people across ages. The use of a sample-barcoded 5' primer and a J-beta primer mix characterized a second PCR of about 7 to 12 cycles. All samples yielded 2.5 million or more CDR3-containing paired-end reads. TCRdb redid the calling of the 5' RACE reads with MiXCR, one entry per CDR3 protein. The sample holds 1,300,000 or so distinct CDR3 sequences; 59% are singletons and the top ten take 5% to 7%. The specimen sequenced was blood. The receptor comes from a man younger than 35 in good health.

The CDR3 here is CASSIPLAGGVTYEQYF. In DNA, the CDR3 is TGTGCCAGCAGCATCCCGTTGGCTGGCGGGGTCACCTACGAGCAGTACTTC. The gene calls are TRBV7-2 and TRBJ2-7; perhaps TRBD2 as D (6 bases). Germline assignment: CDR1 SGHTA and CDR2 FQGNSA. Trimming left V 5 bases short and J 2 bases short, with 22 bases between. The CDR3 covers 17 residues.